This TCR beta chain came from a study of T cell responses to AZD1222 COVID-19 vaccine. As for this clone: The antigen remains undetermined.

V shed 2 bases and J shed 5 bases, with 10 bases lying between them. This CDR3 comprises 13 residues. Germline CDR1 MNHEY, CDR2 SVGAGI. Clones were read by immunoSEQ multiplex PCR, and TCRdb kept only the in-frame ones, dropping some. Of more than 140,000 clones listed, around 88% are singletons. Study results and caveats: Reports indicate that nearly half of spike-specific TCRs are directed at unmutated variant regions. Donors were largely white British and mainly female; clonal diversity was possibly underestimated. The number of AZD1222 recipients seropositive at baseline was only five to seven. Spike-specific TCR breadth and depth grew following two AZD1222 doses.

The source was peripheral blood, collected on day 0 of MenACWY control vaccination. The sequence was collected from an adult in good health. The J gene is TRBJ2-7, the V gene TRBV6-5; no clear D. CDR3 nucleotide sequence: TGTGCCAGCAGTTACCGGTTTCAGGACGAGCAGTACTTC. Its protein is CASSYRFQDEQYF.